The clone carrying this TCR beta chain was seen once. Repertoires were generated with immunoSEQ multiplex PCR, while TCRdb's copy carries only in-frame clones and drops some. The sample comprises more than 75,000 clones, around 95% of which are singletons, and 0.031% rests with the top ten. This sample is drawn from a study of siplizumab effects on memory and regulatory T cells. Germline CDR1 is KGHSH and CDR2 is LQKENI. V dropped 6 bases and J dropped 0 bases, with 9 bases sitting between them. CDR3 length: 14 residues. The material sequenced was naive CD4+ T cells sorted from blood. The clonotype was recovered from a human donor in good health. The gene calls are TRBV18 and TRBJ1-3; D remains ambiguous. The CDR3 nucleotides read TGTGCCAGCTCTCTACAATCCTCTGGAAACACCATATATTTT. Its translation is CASSLQSSGNTIYF.